Given below is one T cell receptor beta chain in context. The CDR3 extends over 16 amino acids. Trimming stripped 7 bases from V and 0 bases from J, with 16 bases between. CDR1 and CDR2 (germline): WSHSY, SAAADI. These data originate in a study of blood T cell repertoires in COVID-19. Study summary: Specimens from acute and convalescent COVID-19 originated in the United States, Italy and Spain.

Assay used: immunoSEQ multiplex PCR; TCRdb lists only in-frame clones, some missing. The sample consists of some 240,000 clones, over 80% of them appearing once. The material sequenced was PBMCs or T cells enriched from blood (not recorded which). This receptor was identified in a woman between 40 and 55 years old who had been exposed to COVID-19. V is TRBV10-2 and J is TRBJ1-3; D perhaps matches TRBD1 (5 bases). In nucleotides, the CDR3 is TGCGCCAGCAAGGGTGGAGGGGACTTCTCTGGAAACACCATATATTTT. Residues: CASKGGGDFSGNTIYF.